This T cell receptor (beta chain) was obtained from a study of CD8+CD57+ T cells in acquired aplastic anemia. Genomic DNA, serving as template, underwent TCR beta VDJ and CDR3 profiling. TCRdb independently ran MiXCR on the reads; one entry per CDR3 protein. The table includes 120,000 or so distinct CDR3 sequences, roughly 55% detected once. V gave up 3 bases and J gave up 7 bases, with 7 bases separating them. The CDR3 is 12 amino acids. The V gene's germline CDR1 is ENHRY and CDR2 SYGVKD. Study-level points and caveats: Any difference that existed in CD8+ Simpson's diversity between patients and controls was not significant.

Patients selected for sequencing had displayed CD8+CD57+ cell expansion by flow cytometry. This clonotype was seen only a few times. Its specificity is unknown. This sequence was found in a human donor with aplastic anemia. Source material: sorted CD4+, CD8+, or CD8+CD57+ T cells (not recorded which) from PBMCs. The chain uses TRBV10-3 and TRBJ1-5; the D is unclear. The CDR3 spells CAISEAGQPQHF. Written as DNA, the CDR3 is TGTGCCATCAGTGAAGCAGGCCAGCCCCAGCATTTT.